This TCR beta chain was captured in a study of blood T cells in healthy people across ages. The CDR3 runs to 15 residues. The germline CDR1 and CDR2 sequences are MNHEY and SVGAGI. Trimming removed 5 bases from V and 6 bases from J, with 20 bases in between. A second PCR of 7 to 11 cycles used a sample-barcoded 5' primer and a J-beta primer mix. TCRdb called the 5' RACE reads again in MiXCR, with one record for every CDR3 protein. Of 1.5 million to 2 million distinct CDR3 sequences listed, 49% were seen once; the top ten hold about 2.1%. Findings of the study overall: It was held that the diversity estimates obtained from one million T cells were underestimates.

Isolation yielded PBMCs, at least 6 million per sample, in every case. Of note for this clonotype: Its target is unknown.

The sample was blood. The sequence was collected from a woman aged 40 to 49 in good health. This chain links TRBV6-5 with TRBJ2-7; D assignment may be TRBD1 or TRBD2 (5 bases each). The CDR3 DNA is TGTGCCAGCAGTGTAGGGACCGCCGGGGTGGTCGAGCAGTACTTC. This encodes CASSVGTAGVVEQYF.